This section outlines one T cell receptor (beta chain) sequence together with its context. Its antigen remains undetermined. Per-nucleotide qualities are absent, and no much larger clonotype sits a single base away. The CDR3 spans 14 residues, from the cysteine through the phenylalanine. CDR3 DNA is the only sequence kept; it has 42 bases, read in frame from the first base. From the germline V gene, CDR1 is MGHDK and CDR2 is SYGVNS. V drops 8 bases and J drops 0 bases, leaving 11 bases in between. The sample belongs to a study of shared T cell receptors in the human thymus (dated by TCRdb to the early 2020s). As for the study more broadly: The study examined how self-reactive, shared T-cell receptor alpha chains are generated in the human thymus.

The library was obtained by the immunoSEQ multiplex PCR assay. TCRdb holds this immuneACCESS table with in-frame rearrangements only. Some clones are missing; in checked studies, unresolved V genes explain under half, and the rest has no known cause. The sample table records more than 550,000 clones; more than 75% of these occur just once. 0.0094% of the sample lies in the top ten. In addition, the sample was reused for a study of human thymus T cells. As described in the second report: Donors were immunologically healthy infants undergoing open corrective cardiac surgery for congenital heart defects in Finland. Thymus tissue was obtained as surgical resects removed during corrective cardiac surgery. Biased V and J gene segment usage appeared to be present in both thymic and peripheral blood repertoires. The related research reported highly overlapping thymic TCR repertoires among unrelated individuals. The study described the TCR alpha and beta repertoires in under 10 infant thymus samples and four matching peripheral blood samples. Donor ages ranging from roughly 6 to 244 days were recorded, and a handful of male and a couple of female infants were included in the cohort. Thymocytes were freed from the tissue by mechanical means and kept at -70 degrees C as pellets of roughly 9-34 million cells. Genomic DNA was extracted from frozen cell pellets with a QIAsymphony instrument. The immunoSEQ multiplex PCR assay was used to amplify the TCRB and TCRAD loci from a standardized amount of quality-controlled genomic DNA. Amplicons spanned the V(D)J region at a length sufficient to cover the CDR3 and identify V and J genes. The amplicons were sequenced on an Illumina platform via the commercial immunoSEQ service. Corrections for primer bias and sequencing errors followed previously described methods, while TCRAD and TCRB definitions were based on the IMGT database. Analysis of the repertoires was done with immunoSEQ Analyzer 3.0 and VDJTools and included basic statistics, V/J segment usage, diversity estimates, rarefaction and pairwise overlap. To estimate diversity, the Chao1, ChaoE, Efron-Thisted, Shannon and inverse Simpson indices were applied, and diversity was also estimated on datasets down-sampled to the smallest sample. For repertoire overlap, CDR3 nucleotide sequence, V gene and J gene had to match strictly, and clustering was done by Jaccard-based multidimensional scaling. Thymus samples yielded on average roughly 790,000 unique TCRB clonotypes, compared with 65,000 to 100,000 from blood samples.

The receptor chain draws on TRBV25-1 and TRBJ1-3; a tentative D call is TRBD1 (5 bases match). Specimen: thymocytes. This sequence was found in a boy in the first two years of life with a congenital heart defect. Donor details come from another sample of the same person, matched by shared clones. CDR3 reads: CASEGRTSGNTIYF. The DNA sequence follows: TGTGCCAGCGAGGGGAGGACCTCTGGAAACACCATATATTTT.